These 29 T cell receptor beta chains came from one sample sequenced in a study of T cell responses to AZD1222 COVID-19 vaccine. TCRdb keeps only in-frame clones here, not all; method: immunoSEQ multiplex PCR. This sample has under 200,000 clones, with about 88% found just once. Material: peripheral blood, obtained 28 days after the second AZD1222 dose. The source is an adult who received the AZD1222 COVID-19 vaccine.

This clone was found once. The V and J genes are TRBV28 and TRBJ1-5; D call uncertain. The germline V gene encodes CDR1 MDHEN and CDR2 SYDVKM. This CDR3 is 12 amino acids long. With 8 bases removed from V and 6 bases from J, the gap between germline ends came to 11 bases. CDR3 loop: CASESQAQPQHF. The CDR3 nucleotides are TGTGCCAGCGAGAGTCAGGCTCAGCCCCAGCATTTT.

The rearrangement joins TRBV5-6 to TRBJ2-3, with 10 bases identical to TRBD2. From germline, CDR1 is SGHDT and CDR2 YYEEEE. The trim removed 5 bases at V and 5 bases at J, leaving 2 bases unmatched. The CDR3 length is 13 residues. The CDR3 DNA is TGTGCCAGCAGTTTAGCGGGAGGAGATACGCAGTATTTT. It yields the protein CASSLAGGDTQYF.

This chain links TRBV7-9 with TRBJ1-3; the match to TRBD1 covers 7 bases. Germline V gives CDR1 SEHNR, CDR2 FQNEAQ (reference sequence). Trimming at V came to 0 bases and at J to 2 bases, leaving 4 bases not matched to a gene. The CDR3 spans 16 residues. The CDR3 region is CASSLALTGPGNTIYF. CDR3 DNA sequence: TGTGCCAGCAGCTTAGCTCTGACAGGGCCTGGAAACACCATATATTTT.

The rearrangement uses TRBV28 and TRBJ2-7, with TRBD1 matching 8 bases. This CDR3 has 15 residues. The V gene's germline CDR1 is MDHEN and CDR2 SYDVKM. V lost 5 bases to trimming and J lost 4 bases; unmatched junction nucleotides: 10. The DNA for the CDR3 is TGTGCCAGCAGTCCTCGCGCAGGGGGCAGGTACGAGCAGTACTTC. Translating gives CASSPRAGGRYEQYF. The full variable domain, its missing parts supplied by reference TRBV28 and TRBJ2-7, is DVKVTQSSRYLVKRTGEKVFLECVQDMDHENMFWYRQDPGLGLRLIYFSYDVKMKEKGDIPEGYSVSREKKERFSLILESASTNQTSMYLCASSPRAGGRYEQYFGPGTRLTVT.

This clone appeared once. The V and J genes are TRBV9 and TRBJ2-1; D possibly corresponds to TRBD1 (6 bases). Trimming removed 0 bases from V and 0 bases from J, with 10 bases in between. The V gene's germline CDR1 is SGDLS and CDR2 YYNGEE. There are 16 residues in the CDR3. The CDR3 spells CASSVGQESSYNEQFF. Written as DNA, the CDR3 is TGTGCCAGCAGCGTAGGACAGGAGAGCTCCTACAATGAGCAGTTCTTC.

The V gene is TRBV7-9, the J gene TRBJ1-1; a weak D match, TRBD1 (5 bases). CDR3 size: 16 residues. Germline V gene sequence: CDR1 SEHNR, CDR2 FQNEAQ (reference sequence). V lost 0 bases and J 1 base, leaving 12 bases between the germline ends. DNA for the CDR3: TGTGCCAGCAGCTTAGCCGTTGGGGCAGAGAACACTGAAGCTTTCTTT. It is translated as CASSLAVGAENTEAFF.

The V and J genes are TRBV7-3 and TRBJ2-6, with 9 bases identical to TRBD1. V lost 4 bases to trimming and J lost 0 bases; unmatched junction nucleotides: 1. This CDR3 spans 16 amino acids. The germline gives CDR1 SGHTA, CDR2 FQGTGA. CDR3 sequence: CASSWDRASGANVLTF. The CDR3, as DNA: TGTGCCAGCAGCTGGGACAGGGCCTCTGGGGCCAACGTCCTGACTTTC.

This chain links TRBV18 with TRBJ2-1; D uncertain. This CDR3 spans 13 amino acids. Germline CDR1 and CDR2: KGHSH and LQKENI. V was clipped by 1 base and J by 7 bases, with 8 bases between them. The CDR3 DNA reads as TGTGCCAGCTCACCACGTAACGATAATGAGCAGTTCTTC. Protein: CASSPRNDNEQFF. Filled out from reference TRBV18 and TRBJ2-1, the complete variable domain reads NAGVMQNPRHLVRRRGQEARLRCSPMKGHSHVYWYRQLPEEGLKFMVYLQKENIIDESGMPKERFSAEFPKEGPSILRIQQVVRGDSAAYFCASSPRNDNEQFFGPGTRLTVL.

The chain joins TRBV9 to TRBJ2-1; 10 nucleotides agree with TRBD2. This CDR3 has 15 residues. Germline-derived CDR1 and CDR2 are SGDLS and YYNGEE. Trimming removed 0 bases from V and 7 bases from J; junction bases left unmatched: 4. The CDR3 here is CASSVASGRGNEQFF. The CDR3, as DNA: TGTGCCAGCAGCGTAGCCAGCGGGAGGGGGAATGAGCAGTTCTTC.

The chain carries TRBV6-5 and TRBJ2-1; TRBD2 matches 14 bases. Trimming cost V 8 bases and J 0 bases; bases outside gene matches: 0. This CDR3 region has 15 residues. CDR1 and CDR2 from the germline V gene are MNHEY and SVGAGI. The CDR3 spells CASGTSGSSYNEQFF. The CDR3 nucleotides are TGTGCCAGCGGGACTAGCGGGAGCTCCTACAATGAGCAGTTCTTC.

This chain links TRBV19 with TRBJ2-1; 7 bases agree with TRBD2. Germline CDR1 and CDR2: LNHDA and SQIVND (reference sequence). The CDR3 spans 14 residues. J was trimmed by 0 bases and V by 5 bases; bases with no gene match: 1. CDR3 region: CASSAGVSYNEQFF. The CDR3 bases are TGTGCCAGTAGTGCGGGGGTCTCCTACAATGAGCAGTTCTTC.

The chain couples TRBV24-1 to TRBJ1-1; unclear D gene. Germline values: CDR1 KGHDR, CDR2 SFDVKD. With 5 bases removed from V and 1 base from J, the gap between germline ends came to 4 bases. This CDR3 is built from 12 residues. The CDR3 bases are TGTGCCACCAGTGCACAGAACACTGAAGCTTTCTTT. It is translated as CATSAQNTEAFF.

The chain is built from TRBV7-9 and TRBJ1-1; perhaps TRBD1 as D (5 bases). Trimming stripped 0 bases from V and 0 bases from J, with 11 bases between. CDR1 is SEHNR, CDR2 FQNEAQ, per germline (reference sequence). The CDR3 totals 16 residues. In nucleotides, the CDR3 is TGTGCCAGCAGCTTAGCGGGCAGGGCCATGAACACTGAAGCTTTCTTT. It codes for CASSLAGRAMNTEAFF.

The V gene is TRBV28, the J gene TRBJ2-5; 8 nucleotides agree with TRBD1. V trimming: 6 bases; J trimming: 5 bases; junction bases outside the gene matches: 8. Per germline, CDR1 MDHEN and CDR2 SYDVKM. The CDR3 sequence is 14 residues long. The chain's CDR3 is CASSRGQGAETQYF. CDR3 DNA: TGTGCCAGCAGCCGCGGTCAGGGGGCCGAGACCCAGTACTTC.

This clone was picked up one time. The chain couples TRBV7-9 to TRBJ2-6; 9 nucleotides agree with TRBD1. CDR1 SEHNR and CDR2 FQNEAQ come from the germline V gene (reference sequence). Unmatched junction bases numbered 10, after V lost 4 bases and J lost 0 bases. The CDR3 totals 19 residues. The CDR3 reads CASSSFPGQGVSGANVLTF. Here the CDR3 DNA reads TGTGCCAGCAGCTCGTTCCCGGGACAGGGCGTCTCTGGGGCCAACGTCCTGACTTTC.

This chain links TRBV3-1 (or the pseudogene TRBV3-2) with TRBJ2-5; TRBD2 aligns across 7 bases. V was pared by 0 bases and J by 6 bases, with 13 bases of the junction left unmatched. Germline assignment: CDR1 LGHDT and CDR2 YNNKEL (reference sequence). This CDR3 is 17 amino acids long. The CDR3 sequence: CASSQDWRSGRVKTQYF. The CDR3 DNA follows: TGTGCCAGCAGCCAAGATTGGCGTTCTGGGAGGGTGAAGACCCAGTACTTC.

V usage is TRBV7-9 and J usage is TRBJ1-1; D is unresolved. The length of the CDR3 is 14 residues. In germline, CDR1 is SEHNR, CDR2 FQNEAQ (reference sequence). Trimming left V 5 bases short and J 4 bases short, with 14 bases between. CDR3 coding DNA: TGTGCCAGCAGCCGCCGGGCCGAGGGCACTGAAGCTTTCTTT. Protein product: CASSRRAEGTEAFF.

The V gene is TRBV3-1 (or the pseudogene TRBV3-2), the J gene TRBJ2-1; tentatively, D is TRBD2 (6 bases). This CDR3 is built from 15 residues. V gave up 1 base and J gave up 6 bases, with 13 bases separating them. Germline CDR1 is LGHDT and CDR2 is YNNKEL (reference sequence). The CDR3 bases are TGTGCCAGCAGCCAAGCCGGGGACTGCCCCAATGAGCAGTTCTTC. It translates to CASSQAGDCPNEQFF.

On this clone: Other DNA sequences in this sample translate to the same CDR3. This chain joins TRBV6-2 or TRBV6-3 and TRBJ2-7, with TRBD1 identical over 9 bases. This CDR3 comprises 15 residues. With 0 bases clipped from V and 1 base from J, the junction kept 1 base outside the gene matches. The germline V gene encodes CDR1 MNHEY and CDR2 SVGEGT. CDR3 loop: CASSYSGQGSYEQYF. The CDR3 bases are TGTGCCAGCAGTTACTCCGGACAGGGGTCCTACGAGCAGTACTTC.

The J gene is TRBJ1-2, the V gene TRBV12-3 or TRBV12-4; D is perhaps TRBD1 (5 bases). The CDR3 covers 12 residues. The V and J ends lost 8 bases and 5 bases respectively, with 12 bases between them. Here the CDR3 DNA reads TGTGCCAGCGAGACGCAGGGATATGGCTACACCTTC. It is translated as CASETQGYGYTF.

The chain recombines TRBV28 with TRBJ2-7, with D perhaps TRBD1 or TRBD2 (5 bases each). The V and J ends lost 3 bases and 7 bases respectively, with 16 bases between them. Germline-derived CDR1 and CDR2 are MDHEN and SYDVKM. CDR3 length: 14 amino acids. In DNA, the CDR3 is TGTGCCAGCAGTTTGGCCGGGACGACGAGGGAGCAGTACTTC. This codes for CASSLAGTTREQYF.

This clone showed up just once. The rearrangement joins TRBV4-2 to TRBJ2-2; 10 bases line up with TRBD2. After removal of 0 bases from V and 1 base from J, the junction contained 5 bases not matched to a gene. The CDR3 is 18 amino acids. Germline CDR1 is LGHNA and CDR2 is YNFKEQ. The CDR3 loop is CASSQEPGTSVNTGELFF. CDR3 nucleotides: TGTGCCAGCAGCCAAGAGCCCGGGACTAGCGTGAACACCGGGGAGCTGTTTTTT.

This chain joins TRBV5-1 and TRBJ2-1; 7 bases line up with TRBD1. Germline V gene sequence: CDR1 SGHRS, CDR2 YFSETQ. The CDR3 length is 15 residues. The J segment lost 0 bases and the V segment lost 6 bases, leaving 6 bases of the junction unmatched. CDR3 sequence reads: CASTLQGLSYNEQFF. The CDR3 DNA sequence: TGCGCCAGCACCTTACAGGGGCTCTCCTACAATGAGCAGTTCTTC.

This chain uses TRBV5-1 with TRBJ1-1, with TRBD1 matching 8 bases. This CDR3 contains 14 residues. Losses at the gene ends were 2 bases for V and 2 bases for J; bases not matched to a gene: 2. CDR1 and CDR2 (germline): SGHRS, YFSETQ. The CDR3 region has the DNA TGCGCCAGCAGCTTACCAGGGGGCAACACTGAAGCTTTCTTT. Translating gives CASSLPGGNTEAFF.

This clone came up a few times. The chain links TRBV7-8 to TRBJ2-1, with a tentative D call TRBD2 (6 bases). Per germline, CDR1 SGHVS and CDR2 FQNEAQ. There are 14 residues in the CDR3. V was shortened by 6 bases and J by 3 bases, with 12 bases between the two germline ends. The CDR3 sequence is CASRLTSSYNEQFF. CDR3 bases: TGTGCCAGCAGATTAACTAGCAGCTACAATGAGCAGTTCTTC.

The J gene is TRBJ2-7, the V gene TRBV19; 15 positions match TRBD2. J gave up 6 bases and V 6 bases, and 6 bases lay outside the gene matches. The V gene's germline CDR1 is LNHDA and CDR2 SQIVND (reference sequence). The CDR3 covers 15 residues. CDR3 region: CASSGLAGGPREQYF. The CDR3 DNA follows: TGTGCCAGTAGCGGACTAGCGGGAGGGCCACGCGAGCAGTACTTC.

This rearrangement joins TRBV10-1 to TRBJ2-1; 14 bases line up with TRBD2. V lost 6 bases to trimming and J lost 4 bases; unmatched junction nucleotides: 17. CDR3 size: 20 residues. The germline V gene encodes CDR1 WNHNN and CDR2 SYGVQD (reference sequence). The CDR3 reads CASRGLTSGRAKYRYNEQFF. As DNA, the CDR3 is TGCGCCAGCAGAGGCCTGACTAGCGGGAGGGCCAAGTACAGGTACAATGAGCAGTTCTTC.

There are a few counts of this clone. The chain carries TRBV28 and TRBJ1-2; D perhaps matches TRBD1 (6 bases). The CDR3 covers 11 residues. CDR1 is MDHEN and CDR2 is SYDVKM in the germline V gene. With 9 bases removed from V and 8 bases from J, the gap between germline ends came to 13 bases. In DNA, the CDR3 is TGTGCCAGTGAGGGGGGTACCGGCTACACCTTC. Its protein product is CASEGGTGYTF.

The chain has TRBV24-1 and TRBJ2-7; TRBD2 is a possible D gene (7 bases). The CDR3 spans 16 residues. V was cut by 0 bases and J by 3 bases, with 14 bases left in between. Germline CDR1 KGHDR, CDR2 SFDVKD. The CDR3 protein is CATSDLPTGGIYEQYF. As DNA, the CDR3 is TGTGCCACCAGTGATTTGCCAACGGGGGGCATCTACGAGCAGTACTTC.